The clone carrying this T cell receptor beta chain was observed at least ten times. Its antigen is unidentified. CDR1 and CDR2 from the germline V gene are SGHDT and YYEEEE. The ends were cut back, 7 bases at V and 0 bases at J, with 11 bases in the middle. The CDR3 totals 14 residues. The record originates from a study of T cells after yellow fever vaccination. 5'RACE template switching added a universal primer site and UMIs to TCR cDNA. MiXCR was run by TCRdb on the 5' RACE reads, yielding one entry per CDR3 protein. This table holds tens of thousands of distinct CDR3 sequences, around 6.9% found once. Findings and limits, study-wide: Repertoires sorted by FACS could include abundant clonotypes that are contaminants from the bulk population. Primary-vaccination clones mostly resurfaced post-booster (96% CD4, just under 90% CD8).

This TCR came from a man aged 18 to 30 who received the YFV17D yellow fever vaccine. Here the sequenced sample was CD8+ T cells sorted from PBMCs, taken around 5 days after the first yellow fever vaccination. The V call is TRBV5-6, the J call TRBJ2-4; no firm D call. The CDR3 DNA follows: TGTGCCAGCGCTCGGAACCTAGCCAAAAACATTCAGTACTTC. Translated, it gives CASARNLAKNIQYF.